These T cell receptor beta chains were read from a single sample in a study of CD8 T cells in ankylosing spondylitis. TCRdb called the 5' RACE reads again in MiXCR, with one record for every CDR3 protein. This sample has more than 600,000 distinct CDR3 sequences, with about 20% found just once. The material sequenced was blood, either unsorted or a sorted T cell fraction (not recorded which). These receptors were collected from a male donor with ankylosing spondylitis. Each CDR3 is given with its conserved first and last residue. The D gene is left open where the match is weak. Only some rows state a clone size, as once, few, many or a class for expanded clones.

-	TRBV28	TRBJ2-2	-	TGTGCCAGCAGAATGGGTGGCCGGGAAAACACCGGGGAGCTGTTTTTT	CASRMGGRENTGELFF
-	TRBV18	TRBJ2-2	-	TGTGCCAGCTCACCACCGATGGACCACCTCACCGGGGAGCTGTTTTTT	CASSPPMDHLTGELFF
-	TRBV5-1	TRBJ2-7	few	TGCGCCAGCAGCACCTATCCAGACTACGAGCAGTACTTC	CASSTYPDYEQYF
TRBD1	TRBV5-1	TRBJ2-6	-	TGCGCCAGCAGCTCACAGGGGGGACCTGGGGCCAACGTCCTGACTTTC	CASSSQGGPGANVLTF
-	TRBV25-1	TRBJ1-2	few	TGTGCCAGCAGTGAAGAGGCAGGGTACTATGGCTACACCTTC	CASSEEAGYYGYTF
-	TRBV4-2	TRBJ2-3	-	TGTGCCAGCAGCCAAGCTGCTAGCTCGGCAGATACGCAGTATTTT	CASSQAASSADTQYF
-	TRBV5-6	TRBJ2-7	few	TGTGCCAGCAGCTTGGGCAGGTGGACAATCGTGAACTACGAGCAGTACTTC	CASSLGRWTIVNYEQYF
TRBD2	TRBV20-1	TRBJ2-1	few	TGCAGTGCTAGAGATCCCGTAGCGGGAGACTACAATGAGCAGTTCTTC	CSARDPVAGDYNEQFF
-	TRBV15	TRBJ1-2	-	TGTGCCACCAGCAGGTCCAGGGGCTCGAACTATGGCTACACCTTC	CATSRSRGSNYGYTF
-	TRBV11-2	TRBJ2-3	few	TGTGCCAGCAGCTTAGTTTACGCAGGGCCAACTAGCACAGATACGCAGTATTTT	CASSLVYAGPTSTDTQYF
TRBD2	TRBV5-1	TRBJ2-7	many	TGCGCCAGCAGTCTGGCGGGGGATGCCTACGAGCAGTACTTC	CASSLAGDAYEQYF
-	TRBV12-3/TRBV12-4	TRBJ1-5	few	TGTGCCAGCAGGGGGGACACCTATCAGCCCCAGCATTTT	CASRGDTYQPQHF
-	TRBV9	TRBJ2-1	-	TGTGCCAGCAGCGAGTCGGGGGACTCCTACAATGAGCAGTTCTTC	CASSESGDSYNEQFF
-	TRBV5-1	TRBJ2-6	few	TGCGCCAGCGGGGGGATGAGCTCTGGGGCCAACGTCCTGACTTTC	CASGGMSSGANVLTF
-	TRBV5-1	TRBJ2-7	many	TGCGCCAGCAGCAAGGACACTGCAGTTGGGTACGAGCAGTACTTC	CASSKDTAVGYEQYF
TRBD1	TRBV6-4	TRBJ1-6	-	TGTGCCAGCAGTGACGGACAGGGTAACTCACCCCTCCACTTT	CASSDGQGNSPLHF
-	TRBV5-6	TRBJ1-2	-	TGTGCCAGCAGCTTGGCCGCGGACATCTATGGCTACACCTTC	CASSLAADIYGYTF
-	TRBV4-2	TRBJ2-1	many	TGTGCCAGCAGCCAAGAACAAGCGGGCTACAATGAGCAGTTCTTC	CASSQEQAGYNEQFF
TRBD1	TRBV5-1	TRBJ1-1	few	TGCGCCAGCAGCGACTCCGGGACAGGGATTCTGAACACTGAAGCTTTCTTT	CASSDSGTGILNTEAFF
TRBD2	TRBV28	TRBJ2-2	few	TGTGCCAGCAGTCTCCTAGCGGGAGTGGGTCGCACCGGGGAGCTGTTTTTT	CASSLLAGVGRTGELFF
-	TRBV12-5	TRBJ2-3	few	TGTGCTAGTGGTCCCCACGTCGAGGGGCCCACAGATACGCAGTATTTT	CASGPHVEGPTDTQYF
-	TRBV10-3	TRBJ1-6	-	TGTGCCATCAGTGAAAAGGCGGGGTCACCCCTCCACTTT	CAISEKAGSPLHF
-	TRBV7-3	TRBJ2-3	-	TGTGCCAGCAGCTCGACGGGACTCCCGGATACGCAGTATTTT	CASSSTGLPDTQYF
TRBD2	TRBV27	TRBJ2-3	-	TGTGCCAGCAGTTTATCAAAGACTAGCGGGGGGCCAGATACGCAGTATTTT	CASSLSKTSGGPDTQYF
TRBD1	TRBV12-3/TRBV12-4	TRBJ2-2	many	TGTGCCAGCAGTCCACGACAGGGAACCGGGGAGCTGTTTTTT	CASSPRQGTGELFF
TRBD2	TRBV20-1	TRBJ2-7	-	TGCAGTGCTGCCTTAAGCGGGGCTAGCTCCTACGAGCAGTACTTC	CSAALSGASSYEQYF
TRBD1	TRBV5-5	TRBJ1-4	-	TGTGCCAGCAGCTTGGATACAGGGGGCGCGGGTGAAAAACTGTTTTTT	CASSLDTGGAGEKLFF
-	TRBV5-1	TRBJ2-3	many	TGCGCCAGCAGCTTGACAGGGCCAGATACGCAGTATTTT	CASSLTGPDTQYF
TRBD2	TRBV29-1	TRBJ2-1	few	TGCAGCGTTGATGGGACTACTTACAATGAGCAGTTCTTC	CSVDGTTYNEQFF
-	TRBV28	TRBJ2-5	many	TGTGCCAGCAGTCTCCGGGTTTTCGAGACCCAGTACTTC	CASSLRVFETQYF
-	TRBV12-3/TRBV12-4	TRBJ1-1	few	TGTGCCAGCAGTTTACCCCGAGGGGACCCCACCGGAGACACTGAAGCTTTCTTT	CASSLPRGDPTGDTEAFF
TRBD1	TRBV27	TRBJ1-6	few	TGTGCCAGCACAACAGGGGCGGGGGGTTCACCCCTCCACTTT	CASTTGAGGSPLHF
-	TRBV5-1	TRBJ2-7	few	TGCGCCAGCGGGGCAGGCACCTACGAGCAGTACTTC	CASGAGTYEQYF
TRBD1	TRBV3-1	TRBJ1-5	-	TGTGCCAGCAGCCAAGGGACAGGGAGGTTAGATCAGCCCCAGCATTTT	CASSQGTGRLDQPQHF
-	TRBV6-4	TRBJ2-1	many	TGTGCCAGCAGTGACTCTGCAGCAACCTCCTACAATGAGCAGTTCTTC	CASSDSAATSYNEQFF
TRBD1	TRBV20-1	TRBJ2-7	-	TGCAGTGCTAGTAATAGCAGGGGGCGATCCTACGAGCAGTACTTC	CSASNSRGRSYEQYF
-	TRBV11-3	TRBJ1-1	-	TGTGCCAGCAGAGCCTTCATGAACACTGAAGCTTTCTTT	CASRAFMNTEAFF
-	TRBV9	TRBJ2-3	few	TGTGCCAGCAGCGGTGAAAGGGCGCGCACAGATACGCAGTATTTT	CASSGERARTDTQYF
TRBD2	TRBV9	TRBJ2-1	-	TGTGCCAGCAGCCCTGGACTAGCGGGGGGCGAGAATGTGCAGTTCTTC	CASSPGLAGGENVQFF
-	TRBV10-3	TRBJ2-5	few	TGTGCCATCAGTGACGGGTTGCTGAGCGGAAAAGAGACCCAGTACTTC	CAISDGLLSGKETQYF
-	TRBV29-1	TRBJ2-7	few	TGCAGCGTTGAGGATACTGGGGACAAGGGTCCCTACGAGCAGTACTTC	CSVEDTGDKGPYEQYF
TRBD1	TRBV27	TRBJ2-7	few	TGTGCCAGCAGTCCCGTGACAGGGACCTACGAGCAGTACTTC	CASSPVTGTYEQYF
TRBD1	TRBV6-2/TRBV6-3	TRBJ1-6	few	TGTGCCAGCAGTTACTCCGGCCGTGGCGGGACAGGGTTGAGCTCCTATAATTCACCCCTCCACTTT	CASSYSGRGGTGLSSYNSPLHF
-	TRBV7-2	TRBJ1-1	few	TGTGCCAGCAGCGCATCATGGGCCACTGAAGCTTTCTTT	CASSASWATEAFF
TRBD2	TRBV5-1	TRBJ2-1	-	TGCGCCAGCAGCTTGTTGGGCGGGAGGACTGGCAATGAGCAGTTCTTC	CASSLLGGRTGNEQFF
TRBD2	TRBV2	TRBJ2-3	few	TGTGCCAGCAGTGAACAACGGGAGGGGAGGGATACGCAGTATTTT	CASSEQREGRDTQYF
-	TRBV11-2	TRBJ1-1	-	TGTGCCAGCAGCTTGGGACATCACACTGAAGCTTTCTTT	CASSLGHHTEAFF
-	TRBV20-1	TRBJ2-1	-	TGCAGTGCTAGGTCGTCTAGCAGTCGAACCTACAATGAGCAGTTCTTC	CSARSSSSRTYNEQFF